These 10 T cell receptor beta chains came from one sample sequenced in a study of T cell repertoires in cytomegalovirus infection. No antigen has been identified for these receptors. TCRdb reprocessed the reads with MiXCR, giving one entry per CDR3 protein. The sample yields roughly 500,000 distinct CDR3 sequences, 30% to 35% seen once. This material consisted of cultured PBMCs, taken from culture after CMV antigen stimulation. Receptors originate from a human donor in good health (CMV status not recorded). Some clones in this sample may be carry-over from other donors' samples.

This clonotype was recorded a few times. The CDR3 is CASSYRLAGEDEQFF. The CDR3, as DNA: TGCGCCAGCAGCTACAGACTAGCGGGAGAGGATGAGCAGTTCTTC. The rearrangement links TRBV4-1 to TRBJ2-1; TRBD2 agrees at 12 bases. CDR3 length: 15 amino acids. Germline CDR1 reads MGHRA; CDR2 reads YSYEKL. V dropped 5 bases and J dropped 8; count of bases not matched to a gene: 7.

The chain recombines TRBV20-1 with TRBJ1-5, with 7 bases identical to TRBD1. The CDR3 sequence is 14 residues long. Germline CDR1 DFQATT, CDR2 SNEGSKA (reference sequence). The ends lost 2 bases at V and 5 bases at J; junction bases unmatched: 6. The DNA of the CDR3 is TGCAGTGCTAGATATACAGGGGTAGATCAGCCCCAGCATTTT. This sequence encodes CSARYTGVDQPQHF.

This chain connects TRBV27 to TRBJ2-1; 8 nucleotides agree with TRBD2. Germline CDR1 reads MNHEY; CDR2 reads SMNVEV (reference sequence). V shed 6 bases, J shed 6 bases, and the junction held 13 bases outside the gene matches. The CDR3 covers 16 residues. The CDR3 DNA sequence: TGTGCCAGCAGCTATGAAAGCGGGAGTCGATCCAATGAGCAGTTCTTC. This sequence encodes CASSYESGSRSNEQFF.

This clonotype was detected only a few times. The rearrangement links TRBV7-8 to TRBJ2-1, with 8 bases matching TRBD2. The germline V gene has CDR1 SGHVS and CDR2 FQNEAQ. V was clipped by 5 bases and J by 8 bases; unmatched bases: 8. The CDR3 is 14 amino acids. The CDR3: CASSPKGTRHEQFF. The CDR3 DNA follows: TGTGCCAGCAGCCCTAAAGGGACTAGGCATGAGCAGTTCTTC.

The table lists this clonotype with a few counts. V usage is TRBV5-1 and J usage is TRBJ2-7; 13 bases line up with TRBD2. V dropped 1 base and J dropped 0; count of bases not matched to a gene: 13. In germline, CDR1 is SGHRS, CDR2 YFSETQ. This CDR3 region has 20 residues. CDR3 amino acids: CASSLKSTSGRRLSSYEQYF. In DNA, the CDR3 is TGCGCCAGCAGCTTGAAATCGACTAGCGGGAGGCGGTTGAGCTCCTACGAGCAGTACTTC.

This clonotype was detected only a few times. The chain joins TRBV7-4 to TRBJ2-5; D assignment may be TRBD1 or TRBD2 (5 bases each). Trimming left V 0 bases short and J 3 bases short, with 11 bases between. Germline-derived CDR1 and CDR2 are SGHVT and SQSDAQ. The CDR3 consists of 15 residues. CDR3 bases: TGTGCCAGCAGCTTAGCCGGGACCAGGAAAGAGACCCAGTACTTC. Protein sequence: CASSLAGTRKETQYF.

This chain connects TRBV12-3 or TRBV12-4 to TRBJ1-2; 8 nucleotides align to TRBD1. V shed 5 bases and J 3 bases; nucleotides not matched to a gene: 8. CDR3 length: 15 residues. The CDR3 is CASSGWTGLDYGYTF. Written as DNA, the CDR3 is TGTGCCAGCAGTGGATGGACAGGGCTGGACTATGGCTACACCTTC.

CDR3 DNA: TGTGCCAGTAGTCCCGGGGCCGCGGATGGCTACACCTTC. This encodes CASSPGAADGYTF. The J gene is TRBJ1-2, the V gene TRBV19; the D gene is possibly TRBD1 (5 bases). The germline CDR1 and CDR2 sequences are LNHDA and SQIVND (reference sequence). Trimming pared 5 bases from V and 6 bases from J, leaving 13 bases between. The CDR3 has 13 residues.

This chain links TRBV7-6 with TRBJ2-7, with a tentative D call TRBD1 (5 bases). CDR1 and CDR2 (germline): SGHVS, FNYEAQ. The CDR3 sequence is 14 residues long. Trimming cost V 3 bases and J 2 bases, with 11 bases left between them. CDR3 nucleotide sequence: TGTGCCAGCAGCTTCTTCGAAGGGGCCTACGAGCAGTACTTC. Its protein is CASSFFEGAYEQYF.

The chain couples TRBV7-4 to TRBJ1-6, with TRBD1 matching 8 bases. The CDR3 is 16 residues long. V dropped 4 bases and J dropped 7; count of bases not matched to a gene: 9. The germline gives CDR1 SGHVT, CDR2 SQSDAQ. As DNA, the CDR3 is TGTGCCAGCAGCTCCAACCGGGACAGGATAAATTCACCCCTCCACTTT. Protein: CASSSNRDRINSPLHF.